Each of the 27 T cell receptor beta chains below was sequenced from the same sample in a study of blood T cell repertoires in COVID-19. Method: immunoSEQ multiplex PCR; TCRdb's copy keeps in-frame clones and lacks some. The sample records about 80,000 clones, 82% being singletons. The sequenced sample was peripheral blood. These TCRs come from a human donor in a cohort sampled during active COVID-19.

This rearrangement joins TRBV4-2 to TRBJ1-3; D is undetermined. The CDR3 consists of 15 residues. Germline loops: CDR1 LGHNA, CDR2 YNFKEQ. Trimming shortened V by 4 bases and J by 2 bases, and 12 bases separated the two germline ends. The CDR3: CASSRSGSAGNTIYF. The CDR3 DNA reads as TGTGCCAGCAGCCGTTCAGGTTCCGCTGGAAACACCATATATTTT.

The J gene is TRBJ1-1, the V gene TRBV5-1, with no clear D. The CDR3 extends over 13 amino acids. The V and J ends lost 2 bases and 5 bases respectively, with 10 bases between them. Germline CDR1 reads SGHRS; CDR2 reads YFSETQ. The CDR3 loop is CASSFHSLTEAFF. The CDR3 coding sequence is TGCGCCAGCAGCTTCCACTCTCTGACTGAAGCTTTCTTT.

This chain joins TRBV30 and TRBJ1-1; 8 bases map to TRBD1. Losses at the gene ends were 0 bases for V and 5 bases for J; bases not matched to a gene: 8. This CDR3 is built from 15 residues. In germline, CDR1 is GTSNPN, CDR2 SVGIG (reference sequence). The CDR3 spells CAWSVLQGARTEAFF. CDR3 bases: TGTGCCTGGAGTGTCCTTCAGGGGGCTCGGACTGAAGCTTTCTTT.

The chain recombines TRBV18 with TRBJ1-2; 10 nucleotides match TRBD1. Germline V lookup: CDR1 KGHSH, CDR2 LQKENI. V was clipped by 4 bases and J by 7 bases; unmatched bases: 6. This CDR3 region has 14 residues. The CDR3 region is CASSLGQGEVGYTF. In nucleotides, the CDR3 is TGTGCCAGCTCACTCGGACAGGGGGAAGTTGGCTACACCTTC.

The chain's CDR3 is CASSSTTEGLGRGPGDQYF. For the CDR3, the DNA is TGTGCCAGCAGCTCTACGACTGAGGGACTGGGGCGGGGTCCCGGAGACCAGTACTTC. The chain uses TRBV7-9 and TRBJ2-5; tentatively, D is TRBD2 (6 bases). The length of the CDR3 is 19 residues. V gave up 4 bases and J gave up 10 bases, with 34 bases separating them. Germline CDR1 is SEHNR and CDR2 is FQNEAQ (reference sequence).

The V call is TRBV13, the J call TRBJ2-7; 8 positions agree with TRBD2. CDR1 and CDR2 (germline): PRHDT, FYEKMQ (reference sequence). The CDR3 contains 15 residues. V trimming: 3 bases; J trimming: 0 bases; junction bases outside the gene matches: 4. CDR3 sequence (DNA): TGTGCCAGCAGCTTTTCGGGGGGGTCCTCCTACGAGCAGTACTTC. Its protein product is CASSFSGGSSYEQYF.

The V gene is TRBV25-1, the J gene TRBJ1-1, with D possibly TRBD1 on 6 matching bases. V dropped 5 bases and J dropped 7 bases, with 14 bases sitting between them. The CDR3 contains 13 residues. Germline loops: CDR1 MGHDK, CDR2 SYGVNS. This CDR3 is CASSHGQLDEAFF. Here the CDR3 DNA reads TGTGCCAGCAGTCACGGACAGCTTGATGAAGCTTTCTTT.

V and J are TRBV4-2 and TRBJ1-1; D ambiguous. V lost 1 base to trimming and J lost 1 base, with 7 bases between them. CDR1 is LGHNA, CDR2 YNFKEQ, per germline. CDR3 length equals 14 residues. The CDR3 sequence: CASSQASGNTEAFF. In DNA, the CDR3 is TGTGCCAGCAGCCAAGCGTCGGGGAACACTGAAGCTTTCTTT.

The chain employs TRBV7-8 and TRBJ2-7, with a weak D call TRBD1 (5 bases). Trimming removed 5 bases from V and 0 bases from J, with 17 bases in between. This CDR3 contains 16 residues. Germline lookup yields CDR1 SGHVS and CDR2 FQNEAQ. CDR3 residues: CASSNWGQEDSYEQYF. In DNA form, the CDR3 reads TGTGCCAGCAGCAACTGGGGCCAGGAAGACTCCTACGAGCAGTACTTC.

This clone was recorded only once. The chain uses TRBV28 and TRBJ2-7; TRBD1 matches 7 bases. The CDR3 covers 14 residues. The junction had 6 bases not matched to a gene; V was cut back by 3 bases and J by 4 bases. Germline CDR1 reads MDHEN; CDR2 reads SYDVKM. The CDR3 is CASSFRQGGYEQYF. The CDR3 coding sequence is TGTGCCAGCAGTTTCCGACAGGGTGGGTACGAGCAGTACTTC.

The chain combines TRBV28 with TRBJ1-4; no reliable D call. Trimming stripped 2 bases from V and 0 bases from J, with 4 bases between. Germline CDR1 and CDR2: MDHEN and SYDVKM. CDR3 length: 14 residues. CDR3 loop: CASSLVATNEKLFF. For the CDR3, the DNA is TGTGCCAGCAGTTTAGTAGCAACTAATGAAAAACTGTTTTTT.

CDR3 residues: CASRRDRNYGYTF. The CDR3 DNA reads TGTGCCAGCAGGAGAGACAGGAACTATGGCTACACCTTC. V gene TRBV2 combines with J gene TRBJ1-2, with D possibly being TRBD1 (6 bases). The germline V and J ends were trimmed by 6 bases and 2 bases, with 10 bases remaining between them. The CDR3 is 13 amino acids. Germline values: CDR1 SNHLY, CDR2 FYNNEI.

The V gene is TRBV10-3, the J gene TRBJ2-3; TRBD2 is a possible D gene (6 bases). The CDR3 is made up of 17 amino acids. V gave up 4 bases and J gave up 1 base, with 18 bases separating them. The germline V gene has CDR1 ENHRY and CDR2 SYGVKD. Written as DNA, the CDR3 is TGTGCCATCAGTGCCCATTTTGGGACTGGAGGCACAGATACGCAGTATTTT. Encoded protein: CAISAHFGTGGTDTQYF.

The gene calls are TRBV4-1 and TRBJ2-3, with TRBD2 matching 8 bases. Germline V gene lookup returns CDR1 MGHRA and CDR2 YSYEKL. There are 14 residues in the CDR3. V lost 4 bases, J lost 4 bases, and 4 bases stayed unmatched. The CDR3 DNA reads TGCGCCAGCAGCCCTGGACTAGCCCCAGATACGCAGTATTTT. Residues: CASSPGLAPDTQYF.

The chain recombines TRBV3-1 (or the pseudogene TRBV3-2) with TRBJ1-2; the match to TRBD1 covers 7 bases. In germline, CDR1 is LGHDT, CDR2 YNNKEL (reference sequence). This CDR3 region has 14 residues. V shed 4 bases, J shed 7 bases, and the junction held 9 bases outside the gene matches. CDR3 sequence (DNA): TGTGCCAGCAGCCGGGCTCGAGGGGGCTTTGGCTACACCTTC. Translated, it gives CASSRARGGFGYTF.

The V gene is TRBV2, the J gene TRBJ1-2; no definite D call. Germline CDR1 SNHLY, CDR2 FYNNEI. CDR3 size: 13 residues. Trimming took 2 bases from V and 4 from J, leaving 8 bases between them. The CDR3 loop is CASSESGLYGYTF. The CDR3 coding sequence is TGTGCCAGCAGTGAAAGCGGGCTCTATGGCTACACCTTC.

The rearrangement links TRBV3-1 (or the pseudogene TRBV3-2) to TRBJ2-7; 7 bases match TRBD1. The germline gives CDR1 LGHDT, CDR2 YNNKEL (reference sequence). The CDR3 spans 12 residues. V lost 4 bases and J lost 7; bases outside the gene matches: 4. The CDR3 loop is CASSPSRGEQYF. As DNA, the CDR3 is TGTGCCAGCAGCCCATCCAGGGGGGAGCAGTACTTC.

The chain joins TRBV6-2 or TRBV6-3 to TRBJ2-7, with unresolved D. V dropped 0 bases and J dropped 4 bases, with 4 bases sitting between them. CDR1 MNHEY and CDR2 SVGEGT come from the germline V gene. This CDR3 contains 12 residues. Here the CDR3 DNA reads TGTGCCAGCAGTTACTCCCCATACGAGCAGTACTTC. Its translation is CASSYSPYEQYF.

The chain recombines TRBV5-1 with TRBJ2-3; D remains ambiguous. The CDR3 extends over 17 amino acids. Trimming took 3 bases from V and 0 from J, leaving 17 bases between them. CDR1 is SGHRS and CDR2 is YFSETQ in the germline V gene. In DNA, the CDR3 is TGCGCCAGCAGCTGGGCCTTTGAGACGCGTAGCACAGATACGCAGTATTTT. Residues: CASSWAFETRSTDTQYF.

This rearrangement joins TRBV5-3 to TRBJ1-1, with D possibly matching TRBD1 (5 bases). TRBV5-3 is marked as an open reading frame, function uncertain. V lost 2 bases to trimming and J lost 11 bases, with 19 bases between them. CDR3 length equals 14 residues. CDR3 in DNA: TGTGCCAGAAGCTTTTTCCAACCTCAGGGTCAGGCTTTCTTT. It yields the protein CARSFFQPQGQAFF.

V usage is TRBV18 and J usage is TRBJ2-7; 9 bases line up with TRBD1. This CDR3 comprises 13 residues. The V segment lost 7 bases and the J segment 5 bases; nucleotides outside the gene matches: 6. Germline V lookup: CDR1 KGHSH, CDR2 LQKENI. In DNA, the CDR3 is TGTGCCAGCTGTCCGGGACAGGGCCACGAGCAGTACTTC. Translation gives CASCPGQGHEQYF.

The chain uses TRBV6-2 or TRBV6-3 and TRBJ1-5; 7 bases line up with TRBD1. This CDR3 comprises 18 residues. In germline, CDR1 is MNHEY, CDR2 SVGEGT. J was trimmed by 1 base and V by 6 bases; bases with no gene match: 15. DNA for the CDR3: TGTGCCAGCAGCCCTGGGACAGCAGGGGCCGGGAGCAATCAGCCCCAGCATTTT. Translated: CASSPGTAGAGSNQPQHF.

V and J are TRBV3-1 (or the pseudogene TRBV3-2) and TRBJ2-3; TRBD2 matches at 11 bases. The germline V gene encodes CDR1 LGHDT and CDR2 YNNKEL (reference sequence). Trimming removed 0 bases from V and 6 bases from J; junction bases left unmatched: 5. The CDR3 covers 16 residues. The CDR3 here is CASSQDLAGGMDTQYF. Written as DNA, the CDR3 is TGTGCCAGCAGCCAAGATTTAGCGGGGGGGATGGATACGCAGTATTTT.

V and J are TRBV7-2 and TRBJ2-5, with 10 bases lining up with TRBD2. With V trimmed by 5 bases and J by 0 bases, 6 bases remained unmatched. This CDR3 is built from 16 residues. Germline CDR1 and CDR2: SGHTA and FQGNSA. The CDR3: CASSAPSGGDQETQYF. The CDR3 DNA follows: TGTGCCAGCAGCGCCCCTAGCGGGGGAGACCAAGAGACCCAGTACTTC.

Here the CDR3 DNA reads TGTGCCAGCAGCTTAGTAGAACGACAGGGATCGAACACTGAAGCTTTCTTT. It translates to CASSLVERQGSNTEAFF. The chain joins TRBV7-8 to TRBJ1-1; TRBD1 matches 7 bases. In germline, CDR1 is SGHVS, CDR2 FQNEAQ. V lost 1 base to trimming and J lost 1 base; unmatched junction nucleotides: 9. The CDR3 is made up of 17 amino acids.

The chain recombines TRBV11-2 with TRBJ2-3; 11 bases are shared with TRBD1. The J segment lost 5 bases and the V segment lost 5 bases, leaving 15 bases of the junction unmatched. Germline V gene lookup returns CDR1 SGHAT and CDR2 FQNNGV. The CDR3 covers 18 residues. The DNA for the CDR3 is TGTGCCAGCAGCGCATTCCTCACGGACAGGGGGCAGAAAGATACGCAGTATTTT. Translated: CASSAFLTDRGQKDTQYF.

This chain connects TRBV12-2 to TRBJ1-3; the table gives TRBD1 as D, unverified against the DNA. TRBV12-2 is shown as a pseudogene. This CDR3 has 15 amino acids. The CDR3 spells CVSRSGQASGNTIYF. CDR3 bases: TGTGTAAGTCGCTCAGGACAGGCCTCTGGAAACACCATATATTTT.